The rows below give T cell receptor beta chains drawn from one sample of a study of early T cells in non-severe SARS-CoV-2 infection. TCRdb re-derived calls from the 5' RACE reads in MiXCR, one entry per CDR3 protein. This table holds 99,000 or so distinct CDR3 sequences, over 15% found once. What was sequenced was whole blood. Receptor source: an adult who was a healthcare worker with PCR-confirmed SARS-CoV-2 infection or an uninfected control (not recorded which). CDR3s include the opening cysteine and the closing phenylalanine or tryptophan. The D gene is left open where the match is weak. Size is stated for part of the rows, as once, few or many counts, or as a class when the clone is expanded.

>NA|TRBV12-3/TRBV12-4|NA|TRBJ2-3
TGTGCCAGCAGCAGAAGGGGGACGTCGAAACTGGATACGCAGTATTTT
CASSRRGTSKLDTQYF
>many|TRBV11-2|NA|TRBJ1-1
TGTGCCAGCAGCTTAGACAGGGGCACTGAAGCTTTCTTT
CASSLDRGTEAFF
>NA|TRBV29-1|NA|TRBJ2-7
TGCAGCGTTGAAGCCTTCCGGAGGCCCTACTACGAGCAGTACTTC
CSVEAFRRPYYEQYF
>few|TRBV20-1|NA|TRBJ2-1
TGCAGGGCGGGGCACAATGAGCAGTTCTTC
CRAGHNEQFF
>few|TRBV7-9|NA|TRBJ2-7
TGTGCCAGCAGCTTAGGAGAAGGGGAAGGCCCAGCCTACGAGCAGTACTTC
CASSLGEGEGPAYEQYF
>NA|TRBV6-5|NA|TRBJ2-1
TGTGCCAGCAGTTACCTCCAGGGCGGCTCCTACAATGAGCAGTTCTTC
CASSYLQGGSYNEQFF
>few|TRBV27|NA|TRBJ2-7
TGTGCCAGCAGTTTATCTACTAGCTACGAGCAGTACTTC
CASSLSTSYEQYF
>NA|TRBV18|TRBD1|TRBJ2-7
TGTGCCAGCTCATGGGGACAGGAATCCTACGAGCAGTACTTC
CASSWGQESYEQYF
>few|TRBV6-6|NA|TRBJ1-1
TGTGCCAGCACCGGGGGGGGCAGGGCGAACACTGAAGCTTTCTTT
CASTGGGRANTEAFF
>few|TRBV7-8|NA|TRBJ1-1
TGTGCCAGCAGCTTGATGTCGTCAGAAGGGGACACTGAAGCTTTCTTT
CASSLMSSEGDTEAFF
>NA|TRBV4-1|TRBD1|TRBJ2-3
TGCGCCAGCAGCCAAAAAACGGGACAGGGAAGAGATACGCAGTATTTT
CASSQKTGQGRDTQYF
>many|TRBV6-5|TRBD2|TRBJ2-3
TGTGCCAGCAGTAGCAGGCTAGCGGGGACAGATACGCAGTATTTT
CASSSRLAGTDTQYF
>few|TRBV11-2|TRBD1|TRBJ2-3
TGTGCCAGCAGCGCAGGGGGGACAGGGGGTACAGATACGCAGTATTTT
CASSAGGTGGTDTQYF
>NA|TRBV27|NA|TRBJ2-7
TGTGCCAGCAGTTTGCGCAGGACCTACGAGCAGTACTTC
CASSLRRTYEQYF
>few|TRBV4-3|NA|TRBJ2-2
TGCGCCAGCAGCCAAGGGTCCCAGGACGGGGAGCTGTTTTTT
CASSQGSQDGELFF
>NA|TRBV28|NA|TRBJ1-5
TGTGCCAGCAGTTTAAGGCAGACTAACAATCAGCCCCAGCATTTT
CASSLRQTNNQPQHF
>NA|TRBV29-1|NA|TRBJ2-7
TGCAGCGTGGGGGGTTCCTACGAGCAGTACTTC
CSVGGSYEQYF
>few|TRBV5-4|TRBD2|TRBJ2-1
TGTGCCAGCAGGGACTGGACTAGCGGGATCATCCGTGAGCAGTTCTTC
CASRDWTSGIIREQFF
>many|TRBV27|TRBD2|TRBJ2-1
TGTGCCAGCAGTCACTCGGGACTAGCGGGAGTAGGTTCCTACAATGAGCAGTTCTTC
CASSHSGLAGVGSYNEQFF
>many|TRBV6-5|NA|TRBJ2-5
TGTGCCAGCACCCGGGACTTAAAAGAGACCCAGTACTTC
CASTRDLKETQYF
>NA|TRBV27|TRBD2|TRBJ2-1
TGTGCCAGCAGGACCTACGGGGGGGATGAGCAGTTCTTC
CASRTYGGDEQFF
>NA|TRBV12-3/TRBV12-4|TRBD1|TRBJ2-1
TGTGCCAGCACCGTGGGGACAGGGGCGAATGAGCAGTTCTTC
CASTVGTGANEQFF
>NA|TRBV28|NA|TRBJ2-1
TGTGCCAGCAGTACAGGGTCGGCTTTCCCCCGGGAGCAGTTCTTC
CASSTGSAFPREQFF
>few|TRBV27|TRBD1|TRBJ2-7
TGTGCCAGCAGAATATGGACAGGGGATTACGAGCAGTACTTC
CASRIWTGDYEQYF
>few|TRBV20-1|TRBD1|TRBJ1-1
TGCAGTGCTAGGGAGGACAGGGCCACTGAAGCTTTCTTT
CSAREDRATEAFF
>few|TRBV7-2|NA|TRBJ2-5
TGTGCCAGCAGCTTAAGGGGAGTTCAGGAGACCCAGTACTTC
CASSLRGVQETQYF
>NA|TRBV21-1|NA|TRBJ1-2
TGTGCCAGCAGCAAAGAGCTTTTCGGGGTGTGGAGAGGCCATGGCTACACCTTC
CASSKELFGVWRGHGYTF
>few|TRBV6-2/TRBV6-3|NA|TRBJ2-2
TGTGCCAGCAGTTCGTATCGCACCGGGGAGCTGTTTTTT
CASSSYRTGELFF
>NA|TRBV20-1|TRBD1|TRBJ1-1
TGCAGTGCTAGAGACCCACAGGGGGCGAGGACTGAAGCTTTCTTT
CSARDPQGARTEAFF
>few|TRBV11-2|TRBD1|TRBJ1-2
TGTGCCAGCAGCTCCCGACAGGGGATCTATGGCTACACCTTC
CASSSRQGIYGYTF
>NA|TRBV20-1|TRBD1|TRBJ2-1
TGCAGTGCAGAACTAAAGGGACAGGGATTTGGAAATGAGCAGTTCTTC
CSAELKGQGFGNEQFF
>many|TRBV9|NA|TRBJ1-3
TGTGCCAGCAGCGTAGGTGTAGGTTTTTCCTCTGGAAACACCATATATTTT
CASSVGVGFSSGNTIYF
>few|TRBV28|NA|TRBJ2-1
TGTGCCAGCAGTTCACGGGGTGAGCAGTTCTTC
CASSSRGEQFF
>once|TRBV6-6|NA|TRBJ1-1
TGTGCCAGCAGTTACGGGAAGAACACTGAAGCTTTCTTT
CASSYGKNTEAFF
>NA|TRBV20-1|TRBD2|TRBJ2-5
TGCAGTGTTTATAGCGGCTCTAGCGGGAGCCGGGAGACCCAGTACTTC
CSVYSGSSGSRETQYF
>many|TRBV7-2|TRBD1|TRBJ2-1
TGTGCCAGCAGCTTAAACAGGGGTGATGAGCAGTTCTTC
CASSLNRGDEQFF
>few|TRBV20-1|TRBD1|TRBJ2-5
TGCAGTGCTAGGACAGGGGAAGTAACCCAGTACTTC
CSARTGEVTQYF
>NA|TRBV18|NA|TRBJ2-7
TGTGCCAGCTCACCTGGGACGCCCTCGAGGGAGCAGTACTTC
CASSPGTPSREQYF